The next 6 T cell receptor beta chains were all read from a single sample in a study of blood T cell repertoires in COVID-19. Method: immunoSEQ multiplex PCR; TCRdb's copy keeps in-frame clones and lacks some. The sample yields about 230,000 clones, around four fifths seen once. The sample taken for sequencing was peripheral blood. The receptors come from a woman aged 65 to 85 with active or convalescent COVID-19.

This clone appeared a few times. This rearrangement joins TRBV4-1 to TRBJ2-1; TRBD2 aligns across 8 bases. J was trimmed by 10 bases and V by 6 bases; bases with no gene match: 23. Looked up from germline, CDR1 is MGHRA and CDR2 is YSYEKL. This CDR3 spans 18 amino acids. Here the CDR3 DNA reads TGCGCCAGCAGTCTTAGCGGGATTAGCCCCTCTTCGTCTTGGGAGCAGTTCTTC. This translates into CASSLSGISPSSSWEQFF.

The V call is TRBV7-6, the J call TRBJ2-2; D remains unclear. Germline CDR1 and CDR2: SGHVS and FNYEAQ. The CDR3 consists of 15 residues. The V gene lost 4 bases and the J gene lost 4 bases, with 13 bases spanning the gap. CDR3 amino acids: CASSSPASGTGELFF. The CDR3 bases are TGTGCCAGCAGCTCCCCCGCCTCGGGCACCGGGGAGCTGTTTTTT.

This sequence joins TRBV5-1 and TRBJ1-3; D remains unclear. V was clipped by 0 bases and J by 3 bases, with 13 bases between them. The CDR3 loop spans 16 amino acids. Germline CDR1 is SGHRS and CDR2 is YFSETQ. In DNA form, the CDR3 reads TGCGCCAGCAGCTTGGATCCTCTCTCGGGTGGAAACACCATATATTTT. Its protein product is CASSLDPLSGGNTIYF.

V is TRBV3-1 (or the pseudogene TRBV3-2) and J is TRBJ1-1, with D perhaps matching TRBD1 (6 bases). V gave up 3 bases and J gave up 4 bases, with 9 bases separating them. Germline assignment: CDR1 LGHDT and CDR2 YNNKEL (reference sequence). This CDR3 spans 13 amino acids. CDR3 nucleotide sequence: TGTGCCAGCAGCCACAGGGGCACCACTGAAGCTTTCTTT. It encodes CASSHRGTTEAFF.

This clone has a single count. The CDR3 DNA sequence: TGTGCCAGCAGTGACCGGGGCGGGGCAGGTTTTTTGTCCCAGTACTTC. Its protein is CASSDRGGAGFLSQYF. The gene calls are TRBV2 and TRBJ2-5; a possible D gene is TRBD2 (6 bases). Trimming pared 3 bases from V and 9 bases from J, leaving 23 bases between. From germline, CDR1 is SNHLY and CDR2 FYNNEI. The CDR3 length is 16 residues.

This chain links TRBV6-5 with TRBJ2-3; TRBD2 is a possible D gene (6 bases). Trimming stripped 2 bases from V and 2 bases from J, with 11 bases between. The CDR3 loop spans 15 amino acids. The germline gives CDR1 MNHEY, CDR2 SVGAGI. This CDR3 reads CASSYGWEVTDTQYF. DNA of the CDR3: TGTGCCAGCAGTTACGGGTGGGAGGTCACAGATACGCAGTATTTT.